Listed here are 31 T cell receptor beta chains from one sample, sequenced in a study of blood T cell repertoires in COVID-19. The data were produced by immunoSEQ multiplex PCR, yet TCRdb's version contains in-frame clones alone and is incomplete. The sample lists about 250,000 clones, roughly 80% occurring once. Sequences were obtained from peripheral blood. The receptors here all came from a woman aged 40-49 years with active or convalescent COVID-19.

The chain uses TRBV29-1 and TRBJ2-5; D ambiguous. CDR3 length: 13 residues. In germline, CDR1 is SQVTM, CDR2 ANQGSEA. The V and J ends lost 3 bases and 5 bases respectively, with 13 bases between them. DNA of the CDR3: TGCAGCGTTGACCCGTCCACCCGGGAGACCCAGTACTTC. Protein product: CSVDPSTRETQYF.

The V call is TRBV5-1, the J call TRBJ2-3; 9 nucleotides line up with TRBD2. The germline gives CDR1 SGHRS, CDR2 YFSETQ. The length of the CDR3 is 16 residues. The J segment lost 4 bases and the V segment lost 1 base, leaving 7 bases of the junction unmatched. The CDR3 sequence is CASSLYAGGLADTQYF. The CDR3 DNA reads as TGCGCCAGCAGCTTGTACGCGGGGGGGTTGGCAGATACGCAGTATTTT.

The chain links TRBV19 to TRBJ1-2, with a tentative D call TRBD1 (5 bases). Between the trimmed V and J ends, which lost 6 bases and 5 bases, there was a span of 16 bases. Germline CDR1 is LNHDA and CDR2 is SQIVND (reference sequence). This CDR3 is 14 amino acids long. The CDR3 region has the DNA TGTGCCAGTAGGGATAAGTCAGGGATATATGGCTACACCTTC. Encoded protein: CASRDKSGIYGYTF.

The rearrangement joins TRBV5-1 to TRBJ2-3, with TRBD1 identical over 8 bases. In germline, CDR1 is SGHRS, CDR2 YFSETQ. J was trimmed by 5 bases and V by 3 bases; bases with no gene match: 5. CDR3 length equals 14 residues. The DNA for the CDR3 is TGCGCCAGCAGCTCCCGACAGGGGAAAGATACGCAGTATTTT. This gives the protein CASSSRQGKDTQYF.

This clone was observed a handful of times. CDR3 loop: CASSQELVRGTGNGYTF. The CDR3 DNA reads as TGTGCCAGCAGCCAAGAGTTGGTCCGTGGGACAGGGAATGGCTACACCTTC. The chain carries TRBV3-1 (or the pseudogene TRBV3-2) and TRBJ1-2, with 9 bases matching TRBD1. Looked up from germline, CDR1 is LGHDT and CDR2 is YNNKEL (reference sequence). Trimming at V came to 0 bases and at J to 6 bases, leaving 11 bases not matched to a gene. The CDR3 length is 17 residues.

This sequence joins TRBV28 and TRBJ2-6; 8 bases line up with TRBD1. Germline values: CDR1 MDHEN, CDR2 SYDVKM. The CDR3 covers 19 residues. Trimming removed 3 bases from V and 3 bases from J; junction bases left unmatched: 13. The CDR3 DNA reads as TGTGCCAGCAGTTTTTCCCCGGACAGGGTAGGGTTTGGGGCCAACGTCCTGACTTTC. Translated, it gives CASSFSPDRVGFGANVLTF.

The chain recombines TRBV18 with TRBJ1-6, with 9 bases aligning to TRBD1. This CDR3 contains 15 residues. V shed 3 bases and J 7 bases; nucleotides not matched to a gene: 4. CDR1 KGHSH and CDR2 LQKENI come from the germline V gene. The CDR3 DNA reads TGTGCCAGCTCACCGGGACAGGGCGGAAATTCACCCCTCCACTTT. Its translation: CASSPGQGGNSPLHF. Combining the CDR3 with reference TRBV18 and TRBJ1-6 gives the whole variable domain NAGVMQNPRHLVRRRGQEARLRCSPMKGHSHVYWYRQLPEEGLKFMVYLQKENIIDESGMPKERFSAEFPKEGPSILRIQQVVRGDSAAYFCASSPGQGGNSPLHFGNGTRLTVT.

The rearrangement links TRBV4-2 to TRBJ2-1; D perhaps matches TRBD1 (6 bases). The germline V gene has CDR1 LGHNA and CDR2 YNFKEQ. This CDR3 has 17 amino acids. Trimming removed 4 bases from V and 0 bases from J, with 16 bases in between. CDR3 coding DNA: TGTGCCAGCAGCCCAGAAGAAACAGGGCGCTCCTACAATGAGCAGTTCTTC. Translated, it gives CASSPEETGRSYNEQFF.

This clone showed up just a few times. The V call is TRBV27, the J call TRBJ2-7; D call uncertain. CDR1 is MNHEY, CDR2 SMNVEV, per germline (reference sequence). Trimming pared 5 bases from V and 2 bases from J, leaving 13 bases between. The CDR3 runs to 14 residues. The CDR3 coding sequence is TGTGCCAGCAGTATCCAAGTCCGAGCCTACGAGCAGTACTTC. It yields the protein CASSIQVRAYEQYF.

The V and J genes are TRBV12-3 or TRBV12-4 and TRBJ2-7, with TRBD1 as a possible D gene (6 bases). Trimming cost V 6 bases and J 3 bases, with 9 bases left between them. CDR3 size: 12 residues. As DNA, the CDR3 is TGTGCCAGCAGCACAGGGAACTACGAGCAGTACTTC. Residues: CASSTGNYEQYF.

The chain employs TRBV7-6 and TRBJ2-1, with TRBD2 matching 11 bases. This CDR3 region has 16 residues. Germline CDR1 is SGHVS and CDR2 is FNYEAQ. After removal of 5 bases from V and 3 bases from J, the junction contained 6 bases not matched to a gene. This CDR3 reads CASSISTSGGYNEQFF. The DNA for the CDR3 is TGTGCCAGCAGCATCTCAACTAGCGGGGGCTACAATGAGCAGTTCTTC.

The count of this clone is one. V usage is TRBV4-1 and J usage is TRBJ1-4; D not resolved. This CDR3 has 17 residues. V lost 1 base and J lost 3, with 15 bases in between. Germline CDR1 MGHRA, CDR2 YSYEKL. Here the CDR3 DNA reads TGCGCCAGCAGCCAAGTTGGTGAGGGTCCAGCTAATGAAAAACTGTTTTTT. Translating gives CASSQVGEGPANEKLFF.

This rearrangement joins TRBV5-4 to TRBJ1-3, with 8 bases identical to TRBD1. Germline CDR1 and CDR2: SGHNT and YYREEE (reference sequence). This CDR3 is built from 16 residues. V shed 4 bases and J 3 bases; nucleotides not matched to a gene: 9. CDR3 protein: CASSKTQGADGNTIYF. CDR3 DNA sequence: TGTGCCAGCAGCAAGACTCAGGGGGCAGATGGAAACACCATATATTTT.

This chain links TRBV19 with TRBJ2-1, with 8 bases lining up with TRBD2. Trimming took 3 bases from V and 6 from J; bases not matched to a gene: 13. The CDR3 length is 17 residues. Germline-derived CDR1 and CDR2 are LNHDA and SQIVND (reference sequence). This CDR3 reads CASSIRRVLSGGNEQFF. The CDR3 DNA follows: TGTGCCAGTAGTATCCGTAGGGTCCTAAGCGGGGGCAATGAGCAGTTCTTC.

J is TRBJ2-5 and V is TRBV7-2; possibly TRBD1 for D (6 bases). Trimming took off 3 bases at V and 4 bases at J, with 18 bases between the two ends. CDR3 length equals 16 residues. CDR1 and CDR2 (germline): SGHTA, FQGNSA. The CDR3 loop reads CASSFTPRGLGETQYF. CDR3 sequence (DNA): TGTGCCAGCAGCTTCACTCCCAGGGGTCTAGGAGAGACCCAGTACTTC.

As to this clone: At one end the junction does not follow the germline gene, possibly because of a read error. The J gene is TRBJ2-4, the V gene TRBV5-6; TRBD1 is a possible D gene (6 bases). The V gene's germline CDR1 is SGHDT and CDR2 YYEEEE. The CDR3 spans 14 residues. The CDR3 is CASSLGQGKSIQYF. Here the CDR3 DNA reads TGTGCCAGCAGCTTGGGGCAGGGGAAAAGCATTCAGTACTTC.

The chain carries TRBV5-3 and TRBJ1-1; 7 nucleotides match TRBD1. TRBV5-3 belongs to the ORF category, with a function that is uncertain. J gave up 5 bases and V 4 bases, and 20 bases lay outside the gene matches. This CDR3 region has 18 residues. The CDR3, as DNA: TGTGCCAGAAGCCCCACTTCAAAGACAGGGCTGGTGGGGACTGAAGCTTTCTTT. Translation gives CARSPTSKTGLVGTEAFF.

The chain uses TRBV18 and TRBJ1-4, with a tentative D call TRBD1 (5 bases). V was clipped by 3 bases and J by 1 base, with 9 bases between them. Germline CDR1 and CDR2: KGHSH and LQKENI. The CDR3 length is 15 residues. The CDR3, as DNA: TGTGCCAGCTCACCGGGTCAGGGAACTAATGAAAAACTGTTTTTT. It yields the protein CASSPGQGTNEKLFF.

This rearrangement joins TRBV11-2 to TRBJ1-1; D not resolved. Germline V gene lookup returns CDR1 SGHAT and CDR2 FQNNGV. The CDR3 covers 11 residues. Trimming shortened V by 6 bases and J by 8 bases, and 10 bases separated the two germline ends. CDR3 protein: CASSQAWEAFF. The CDR3 DNA reads TGTGCCAGCAGTCAAGCCTGGGAAGCTTTCTTT.

The chain joins TRBV4-1 to TRBJ1-5; 10 nucleotides match TRBD1. This CDR3 comprises 16 residues. The V gene end was trimmed by 1 base and the J gene end by 3 bases; junction bases not matched to a gene: 3. Germline CDR1 MGHRA, CDR2 YSYEKL. The CDR3 nucleotides read TGCGCCAGCAGCCAAGGGGACAGGGGTACCAATCAGCCCCAGCATTTT. This encodes CASSQGDRGTNQPQHF.

This chain uses TRBV5-4 with TRBJ2-5; no clear D. Germline V gives CDR1 SGHNT, CDR2 YYREEE (reference sequence). This CDR3 is built from 14 residues. Deletions cut 0 bases from V and 5 bases from J, with 11 bases between. The DNA for the CDR3 is TGTGCCAGCAGCTTGGGTCAGATTACGGAGACCCAGTACTTC. Translated: CASSLGQITETQYF.

This clone was seen only once. The CDR3 reads CASSENRNTGELFF. The CDR3 DNA sequence: TGCGCCAGCAGTGAGAACAGAAACACCGGGGAGCTGTTTTTT. The V gene is TRBV10-2, the J gene TRBJ2-2; D ambiguous. The ends were cut back, 2 bases at V and 2 bases at J, with 6 bases in the middle. The CDR3 is 14 residues long. The V gene's germline CDR1 is WSHSY and CDR2 SAAADI.

The rearrangement links TRBV28 to TRBJ1-5; D is uncertain. The V end lost 3 bases, the J end lost 5 bases, and 11 bases lay between the germline ends. Per the germline V gene, CDR1 is MDHEN and CDR2 is SYDVKM. The CDR3 covers 14 residues. This CDR3 is CASSFPRSHQPQHF. The DNA of the CDR3 is TGTGCCAGCAGTTTTCCCCGGAGCCATCAGCCCCAGCATTTT.

This sequence joins TRBV2 and TRBJ2-5, with 10 bases lining up with TRBD2. V shed 1 base, J shed 1 base, and the junction held 3 bases outside the gene matches. Germline CDR1 SNHLY, CDR2 FYNNEI. CDR3 length: 16 residues. The CDR3 region is CASSEGLAGIQETQYF. CDR3 nucleotide sequence: TGTGCCAGCAGTGAAGGACTAGCGGGCATCCAAGAGACCCAGTACTTC.

This rearrangement joins TRBV7-9 to TRBJ1-2, with D unclear. There are 15 residues in the CDR3. V lost 1 base, J lost 9 bases, and 18 bases lay in between. Germline CDR1 is SEHNR and CDR2 is FQNEAQ (reference sequence). For the CDR3, the DNA is TGTGCCAGCAGCTTAGAAGTGGCGGCCGTTTGGAGCTACACCTTC. Its translation: CASSLEVAAVWSYTF.

J is TRBJ2-3 and V is TRBV27, with D possibly TRBD2 on 5 matching bases. The length of the CDR3 is 16 residues. V dropped 6 bases and J dropped 0 bases, with 16 bases sitting between them. CDR1 is MNHEY and CDR2 is SMNVEV in the germline V gene (reference sequence). The CDR3 loop is CASRGNSGTSTDTQYF. Here the CDR3 DNA reads TGTGCCAGCAGGGGCAACAGCGGAACTAGCACAGATACGCAGTATTTT.

This clone was detected ten times or more. The rearrangement uses TRBV28 and TRBJ2-7, with 7 bases fitting TRBD1. This CDR3 region has 13 residues. Germline CDR1 MDHEN, CDR2 SYDVKM. Germline trimming cut 7 bases from V and 6 bases from J; bases unmatched to any gene: 9. CDR3 DNA sequence: TGTGCCAGCACCCTCTCGACAGGGTTCGAGCAGTACTTC. The encoded protein is CASTLSTGFEQYF.

This clone was seen many times. As DNA, the CDR3 is TGTGCCAGCGCGGGAGATAACACTGAAGCTTTCTTT. It encodes CASAGDNTEAFF. The chain combines TRBV6-5 with TRBJ1-1; D not certain. The V gene lost 8 bases and the J gene lost 2 bases, with 9 bases spanning the gap. The germline V gene has CDR1 MNHEY and CDR2 SVGAGI. The CDR3 has 12 amino acids.

This clone is a singleton in its sample. The sample carries other DNA sequences with the same CDR3. This chain uses TRBV5-1 with TRBJ1-1, with a tentative D call TRBD1 (5 bases). The V gene's germline CDR1 is SGHRS and CDR2 YFSETQ. V was pared by 0 bases and J by 1 base, with 10 bases between. The CDR3 length is 15 residues. The DNA of the CDR3 is TGCGCCAGCAGCTTGGTCCGGGGGAGGAACACTGAAGCTTTCTTT. This sequence encodes CASSLVRGRNTEAFF. The complete variable domain, with remaining parts taken from reference TRBV5-1 and TRBJ1-1, reads KAGVTQTPRYLIKTRGQQVTLSCSPISGHRSVSWYQQTPGQGLQFLFEYFSETQRNKGNFPGRFSGRQFSNSRSEMNVSTLELGDSALYLCASSLVRGRNTEAFFGQGTRLTVV.

The chain recombines TRBV5-1 with TRBJ2-2; TRBD1 matches at 7 bases. V lost 4 bases, J lost 2 bases, and 8 bases stayed unmatched. The CDR3 sequence is 16 residues long. Germline CDR1 SGHRS, CDR2 YFSETQ. This CDR3 is CASSRTGRLNTGELFF. The DNA for the CDR3 is TGCGCCAGCAGCCGGACAGGTCGGCTAAACACCGGGGAGCTGTTTTTT.

The chain couples TRBV2 to TRBJ1-6; D possibly corresponds to TRBD1 (6 bases). CDR3 length: 12 amino acids. Germline values: CDR1 SNHLY, CDR2 FYNNEI. V was cut by 7 bases and J by 7 bases, with 8 bases left in between. The CDR3 nucleotides read TGTGCCAGCAACAGGGAAAATTCACCCCTCCACTTT. Its protein is CASNRENSPLHF.